The 13 T cell receptor beta chains reported below all come from one sample, sequenced in a study of blood T cells in healthy people across ages. The authors ran a second PCR of roughly 7 to 11 cycles using a sample-barcoded 5' primer and a J-beta primer mix. TCRdb processed the 5' RACE reads anew with MiXCR; each CDR3 protein has one entry. The repertoire holds 540,000 or so distinct CDR3 sequences, with around 24% as singletons. This sample also belongs to another study, concerning T cells of mothers and their children.

The sample was blood. The receptors derive from a boy younger than 18 in good health.

The table lists this clonotype with a few counts. V and J are TRBV5-4 and TRBJ2-7, with 10 bases matching TRBD1. This CDR3 has 15 amino acids. Germline CDR1 SGHNT, CDR2 YYREEE (reference sequence). With V trimmed by 4 bases and J by 3 bases, 7 bases remained unmatched. CDR3 sequence (DNA): TGTGCCAGCAGCCGGGACAGGGGTTCCGTCTACGAGCAGTACTTC. Amino acid sequence: CASSRDRGSVYEQYF.

CDR3 sequence: CSARPVWGNEKLFF. For the CDR3, the DNA is TGCAGTGCTAGACCCGTATGGGGAAATGAAAAACTGTTTTTT. V and J are TRBV20-1 and TRBJ1-4, with D uncertain. Trimming removed 2 bases at V and 5 bases at J, with 12 bases between. The CDR3 extends over 14 amino acids. From germline, CDR1 is DFQATT and CDR2 SNEGSKA (reference sequence).

This chain connects TRBV28 to TRBJ2-4; no clear D gene. CDR1 MDHEN and CDR2 SYDVKM come from the germline V gene. CDR3 length equals 12 residues. V lost 6 bases and J 9 bases, leaving 12 bases between the germline ends. The CDR3 nucleotides are TGTGCCAGCAGCCCCCCCTTGGGCATTCAGTACTTC. Translating gives CASSPPLGIQYF.

The V gene is TRBV7-9, the J gene TRBJ2-1; tentatively, D is TRBD2 (5 bases). Germline V gene sequence: CDR1 SEHNR, CDR2 FQNEAQ (reference sequence). The CDR3 sequence is 13 residues long. Between the trimmed V and J ends, which lost 4 bases and 4 bases, there was a span of 8 bases. CDR3: CASSSEGYNEQFF. CDR3 DNA sequence: TGTGCCAGCAGCTCCGAGGGTTACAATGAGCAGTTCTTC.

The chain employs TRBV7-8 and TRBJ1-1, with a weak D call TRBD1 (5 bases). CDR1 and CDR2 from the germline V gene are SGHVS and FQNEAQ. Trimming cost V 5 bases and J 3 bases, with 16 bases left between them. This CDR3 has 15 amino acids. CDR3: CASSPQGRVYTEAFF. CDR3 in DNA: TGTGCCAGCAGCCCCCAGGGCAGGGTCTACACTGAAGCTTTCTTT. The full variable domain, in which reference TRBV7-8 and TRBJ1-1 provide the parts outside the CDR3, is GAGVSQSPRYKVAKRGQDVALRCDPISGHVSLFWYQQALGQGPEFLTYFQNEAQLDKSGLPSDRFFAERPEGSVSTLKIQRTQQEDSAVYLCASSPQGRVYTEAFFGQGTRLTVV.

V usage is TRBV6-2 or TRBV6-3 and J usage is TRBJ2-7, with no clear D. The germline V and J ends were trimmed by 5 bases and 2 bases, with 7 bases remaining between them. The CDR3 totals 12 residues. Germline V gives CDR1 MNHEY, CDR2 SVGEGT. The CDR3 nucleotides are TGTGCCAGCAGTATCACTGCCTACGAGCAGTACTTC. Translation: CASSITAYEQYF.

In this sample, this clonotype turned up a few times. This chain links TRBV28 with TRBJ1-4; D is ambiguous. The V end was cut by 3 bases, the J end by 0 bases, with 11 bases between. Germline-derived CDR1 and CDR2 are MDHEN and SYDVKM. The CDR3 is 16 residues long. CDR3 region: CASSFIQAPTNEKLFF. The CDR3 nucleotides read TGTGCCAGCAGTTTTATCCAGGCGCCAACTAATGAAAAACTGTTTTTT. Supplemented by reference TRBV28 and TRBJ1-4, the full variable domain reads DVKVTQSSRYLVKRTGEKVFLECVQDMDHENMFWYRQDPGLGLRLIYFSYDVKMKEKGDIPEGYSVSREKKERFSLILESASTNQTSMYLCASSFIQAPTNEKLFFGSGTQLSVL.

The J gene is TRBJ2-5, the V gene TRBV5-1, with TRBD2 as a possible D gene (5 bases). The CDR3 length is 15 residues. The germline V gene has CDR1 SGHRS and CDR2 YFSETQ. The V and J ends lost 1 base and 1 base respectively, with 11 bases between them. The CDR3 DNA sequence: TGCGCCAGCAGCTTGACAGTGGGAGCCCAAGAGACCCAGTACTTC. It codes for CASSLTVGAQETQYF.

This clonotype was detected ten times or more. The rearrangement links TRBV18 to TRBJ2-5, with unresolved D. This CDR3 comprises 12 residues. Germline values: CDR1 KGHSH, CDR2 LQKENI. Trimming took off 8 bases at V and 4 bases at J, with 11 bases between the two ends. CDR3: CASSPPVETQYF. CDR3 DNA sequence: TGTGCCAGCAGTCCGCCCGTAGAGACCCAGTACTTC.

This clonotype has only a few counts. The rearrangement links TRBV5-1 to TRBJ2-2; 9 bases align to TRBD2. Germline V gene data show CDR1 as SGHRS and CDR2 as YFSETQ. V was pared by 3 bases and J by 0 bases, with 6 bases of the junction left unmatched. The CDR3 has 17 amino acids. The CDR3: CASSCYWTSANTGELFF. For the CDR3, the DNA is TGCGCCAGCAGCTGCTACTGGACTAGCGCGAACACCGGGGAGCTGTTTTTT.

This clonotype appeared a few times. This sequence joins TRBV4-3 and TRBJ2-5; 8 bases fit TRBD1. Gene TRBJ2-1 matches the end of the DNA better, so the J call may be wrong. Germline CDR1 is LGHNA and CDR2 is YSLEER. The CDR3 is made up of 16 amino acids. As DNA, the CDR3 is TGCGCCAGCAGCCAGGCTGGACAGGGTGGGGGCAATGAGCAGTTCTTC. Protein sequence: CASSQAGQGGGNEQFF.

This rearrangement joins TRBV6-6 to TRBJ2-3; the D call may be TRBD1 or TRBD2 (5 bases each). V was cut by 5 bases and J by 0 bases, with 9 bases left in between. This CDR3 is built from 14 residues. Germline-derived CDR1 and CDR2 are MNHNY and SVGAGI (reference sequence). CDR3 residues: CASSNRDSTDTQYF. CDR3 sequence (DNA): TGTGCCAGCAGTAACCGGGACAGCACAGATACGCAGTATTTT.

This clonotype has ten or more counts. The chain carries TRBV5-1 and TRBJ1-2, with 12 bases lining up with TRBD1. After removal of 4 bases from V and 4 bases from J, the junction contained 2 bases not matched to a gene. The CDR3 sequence is 14 residues long. Per the germline V gene, CDR1 is SGHRS and CDR2 is YFSETQ. The CDR3 DNA sequence: TGCGCCAGCAGCGGGACAGGGGGCCCCTATGGCTACACCTTC. Residues: CASSGTGGPYGYTF.